This is a list of T cell receptor beta chains from one sample in a study of T cells after yellow fever vaccination. One entry per CDR3 protein results from TCRdb running MiXCR on the 5' RACE reads. Seen here are about 500,000 distinct CDR3 sequences, roughly a sixth observed once, and the top ten hold 17%. The material was PBMCs, obtained 5 days after the first yellow fever vaccination. Receptors originate from a man aged 18 to 35 who received the YFV17D yellow fever vaccine. Each CDR3 is given with its conserved first and last residue. Fields, in order: D gene, J gene, clone size, V gene, CDR3 protein, CDR3 DNA. A D gene is named only where the DNA matches it firmly. Rows give clone size only sometimes, using once, few, many, or a class for an expanded clone.

. TRBJ2-1 . TRBV6-2/TRBV6-3 CASSPPGEQFF TGTGCCAGCAGCCCCCCGGGGGAGCAGTTCTTC
TRBD1 TRBJ2-1 . TRBV9 CASSAGTALRGEQFF TGTGCCAGCAGCGCTGGGACAGCGCTAAGGGGGGAGCAGTTCTTC
. TRBJ1-1 . TRBV7-2 CASSRDVGDTEAFF TGTGCCAGCAGCCGGGACGTGGGGGACACTGAAGCTTTCTTT
. TRBJ1-2 few TRBV30 CASPVRGAPGGYTF TGTGCCTCCCCGGTGAGGGGGGCGCCCGGTGGCTACACCTTC
. TRBJ1-1 few TRBV12-5 CASGYLDSTEAFF TGTGCTAGTGGCTACTTGGACAGCACTGAAGCTTTCTTT
. TRBJ1-2 . TRBV28 CASSLLPSGYTF TGTGCCAGCAGCCTCCTGCCTAGTGGCTACACCTTC
TRBD1 TRBJ1-2 . TRBV5-1 CASQGGTENGYTF TGCGCCAGCCAGGGCGGGACAGAGAATGGCTACACCTTC
. TRBJ2-7 . TRBV5-1 CASSLGWEGGNYEQYF TGCGCCAGCAGCTTGGGTTGGGAGGGGGGAAACTACGAGCAGTACTTC
. TRBJ1-3 few TRBV18 CASSPDMSSGNTIYF TGTGCCAGCTCACCAGACATGAGCTCTGGAAACACCATATATTTT
. TRBJ2-7 . TRBV7-2 CASSLGLTGNYEQYF TGTGCCAGCAGCTTAGGACTGACAGGAAACTACGAGCAGTACTTC
TRBD1 TRBJ1-1 few TRBV27 CASSRDRGKNTEAFF TGTGCCAGCTCCCGGGACAGGGGAAAGAACACTGAAGCTTTCTTT
. TRBJ2-2 . TRBV27 CASSTPHQWDTGELFF TGTGCCAGCTCGACACCTCACCAGTGGGACACCGGGGAGCTGTTTTTT
TRBD1 TRBJ2-2 . TRBV7-9 CASSLTPGQPKGGELFF TGTGCCAGCAGCTTAACACCGGGACAGCCAAAGGGTGGGGAGCTGTTTTTT
. TRBJ1-1 few TRBV20-1 CSATGYLNTEAFF TGCAGTGCTACAGGGTACCTGAACACTGAAGCTTTCTTT
. TRBJ1-1 few TRBV19 CASSIVLGARGTEAFF TGTGCCAGTAGTATAGTGTTGGGGGCAAGAGGAACTGAAGCTTTCTTT
. TRBJ2-7 . TRBV29-1 CSAEGEPYEQYF TGCAGCGCCGAGGGGGAACCCTACGAGCAGTACTTC
TRBD2 TRBJ2-3 . TRBV10-3 CAISGGGEEDTQYF TGTGCCATCAGTGGCGGGGGGGAGGAAGATACGCAGTATTTT
. TRBJ1-2 . TRBV7-2 CASSLGTEVNYGYTF TGTGCCAGCAGCTTAGGGACAGAAGTTAACTATGGCTACACCTTC
TRBD1 TRBJ2-5 many TRBV3-1 CASSPWTGSETQYF TGTGCCAGCAGCCCTTGGACAGGGAGCGAGACCCAGTACTTC
. TRBJ1-1 . TRBV7-6 CATSNGLTAFF TGTGCCACCAGCAACGGGTTGACAGCTTTCTTT
. TRBJ2-2 . TRBV20-1 CSASPPGLPNTGELFF TGCAGTGCTAGCCCTCCCGGGCTCCCCAACACCGGGGAGCTGTTTTTT
. TRBJ2-1 few TRBV7-8 CASSSEGPDTAYNEQFF TGTGCCAGCAGCTCCGAAGGACCTGACACGGCCTACAATGAGCAGTTCTTC
TRBD1 TRBJ1-5 few TRBV7-9 CASTGTGGPSNQPQHF TGTGCCAGCACCGGGACAGGGGGTCCGAGCAATCAGCCCCAGCATTTT
. TRBJ2-3 . TRBV4-3 CASSQEGYGADTQYF TGCGCCAGCAGCCAAGAGGGATACGGAGCAGATACGCAGTATTTT
. TRBJ1-1 few TRBV4-3 CASSPRADVTEAFF TGCGCCAGCAGCCCCAGGGCCGATGTGACTGAAGCTTTCTTT
. TRBJ2-4 few TRBV3-1 CASSQGTLAKNIQYF TGTGCCAGCAGCCAAGGCACTTTAGCCAAAAACATTCAGTACTTC
TRBD2 TRBJ2-1 . TRBV4-3 CASSQGTSGGLVGEQFF TGCGCCAGCAGCCAAGGGACTAGCGGGGGGTTGGTCGGTGAGCAGTTCTTC
. TRBJ2-7 few TRBV18 CASSLRGSHEQYF TGTGCCAGCTCACTTCGCGGCAGCCACGAGCAGTACTTC
. TRBJ2-5 . TRBV12-3/TRBV12-4 CASSLEQLKETQYF TGTGCCAGCAGTTTAGAACAACTAAAAGAGACCCAGTACTTC
TRBD1 TRBJ1-6 . TRBV6-5 CASSYSWDRDSPLHF TGTGCCAGCAGTTACTCGTGGGACAGGGATTCACCCCTCCACTTT
TRBD2 TRBJ2-7 few TRBV12-3/TRBV12-4 CASTSGGTYEQYF TGTGCCAGTACCAGCGGGGGGACCTACGAGCAGTACTTC
. TRBJ2-7 . TRBV10-2 CASGKPGLTYEQYF TGCGCCAGCGGGAAGCCGGGACTTACCTACGAGCAGTACTTC
TRBD2 TRBJ2-1 . TRBV5-1 CASSSTSGGPSYNEQFF TGCGCCAGCAGCTCAACTAGCGGGGGGCCCTCCTACAATGAGCAGTTCTTC
. TRBJ2-3 many TRBV7-3 CASSLTGLSTDTQYF TGTGCCAGCAGCTTAACTGGGTTAAGCACAGATACGCAGTATTTT
TRBD2 TRBJ2-2 . TRBV6-2/TRBV6-3 CASSYSGGGLNTGELFF TGTGCCAGCAGTTACAGCGGGGGGGGCCTGAACACCGGGGAGCTGTTTTTT
. TRBJ2-3 many TRBV7-3 CASSQGSTDTQYF TGTGCCAGCAGTCAGGGGAGTACAGATACGCAGTATTTT
. TRBJ2-5 . TRBV7-9 CASSSKQETQYF TGTGCCAGCAGCTCGAAACAAGAGACCCAGTACTTC
. TRBJ2-7 . TRBV6-5 CASSYGRGGEQYF TGTGCCAGCAGTTACGGCAGGGGAGGCGAGCAGTACTTC
. TRBJ2-5 many TRBV12-3/TRBV12-4 CASTLGSIGYQETQYF TGTGCCAGCACCCTGGGTTCCATTGGCTACCAAGAGACCCAGTACTTC
. TRBJ2-1 . TRBV12-3/TRBV12-4 CASSFDRLLYNEQFF TGTGCCAGCAGTTTCGACAGACTTCTCTACAATGAGCAGTTCTTC
TRBD2 TRBJ2-3 . TRBV20-1 CSASGSGGAGDTQYF TGCAGTGCTAGTGGTAGCGGGGGGGCCGGAGATACGCAGTATTTT
TRBD2 TRBJ2-3 few TRBV9 CASSPRSGAGETDTQYF TGTGCCAGCAGCCCCCGGTCGGGAGCGGGGGAGACGGATACGCAGTATTTT
. TRBJ1-2 few TRBV6-1 CASTLGPLNYGYTF TGTGCCAGTACCCTTGGACCCCTTAACTATGGCTACACCTTC
TRBD1 TRBJ2-5 few TRBV27 CASSPPGQGGETQYF TGTGCCAGCAGTCCGCCGGGACAGGGTGGAGAGACCCAGTACTTC
. TRBJ1-5 . TRBV5-1 CASSSVGLGQPQHF TGCGCCAGCAGCTCCGTTGGTCTCGGACAGCCCCAGCATTTT
. TRBJ1-1 few TRBV12-3/TRBV12-4 CASSPGEYTEAFF TGTGCCAGCAGCCCAGGGGAATACACTGAAGCTTTCTTT
. TRBJ2-3 . TRBV5-1 CASSLSIDYTDTQYF TGCGCCAGCAGCTTGAGTATAGATTACACAGATACGCAGTATTTT
TRBD2 TRBJ2-3 . TRBV18 CASSPPSSGGADTQYF TGTGCCAGCTCACCACCGTCTAGCGGGGGTGCAGATACGCAGTATTTT
. TRBJ1-1 few TRBV9 CASSVWGNTEAFF TGTGCCAGCAGTGTTTGGGGGAACACTGAAGCTTTCTTT
. TRBJ2-1 . TRBV18 CASSPGGPRFSEQFF TGTGCCAGCTCACCCGGGGGGCCTCGGTTCAGTGAGCAGTTCTTC